This T cell receptor beta chain was recorded in a study of cytomegalovirus exposure and HLA in healthy donors (dated 2017 in TCRdb). Describing the broader study: An earlier analysis of approximately 640 of the donors reported 250 to 300 Gb of sequence data and around 120 million unique TCR beta sequences from about 200 million T cells. Genome-wide SNP genotypes for about three fifths of the 666 donors were used in a later genetic analysis, which treated that subset as a discovery cohort. The study aimed to test whether cataloging public T cell receptors could reveal signatures of past pathogen exposure. To predict cytomegalovirus infection status, the study brought together high-throughput TCR immunosequencing, statistical association of individual TCRs with disease status, and machine learning. Across some 400 genotyped donors of the cohort, an average of roughly 250,000 unique TCR beta nucleotide sequences per donor were sequenced, and approximately 19% of those sequences were non-productive. In addition to the first cohort of 666 subjects, a separate validation cohort of 130 or so different subjects was used. In the later analysis, no new phenotypic data were used to find candidate immune exposures; instead, reliance was placed on TCR beta sequences and their occurrence across donors. HLA typing included class I and class II loci at four-digit resolution. The number of donors typed differed by locus, with roughly 620-630 for A, B, C, DRB1 and DQB1, around 520 for DQA1, 600 to 610 for DPA1, and approximately 470 for DPB1. A later analysis re-examined previously published TCR beta repertoires from over 500 donors and added high-resolution HLA genotyping to investigate patterns of TCR occurrence. All discovery cohort repertoires had been generated on a single sequencing platform. The genetic ancestry cluster associated with self-reported Caucasian donors included about 81% of the 300 to 450 genotyped donors. The study used immunosequencing to profile the T cell repertoires of more than 650 subjects and linked those repertoires to cytomegalovirus serostatus. Roughly 5 DR-DQ haplotypes were handled as single units for association and clustering, since linkage in the cohort was strong. In an earlier analysis of roughly 600 of the donors, high-throughput TCR beta sequencing was used to judge whether each TCR beta V gene segment behaved as functional or pseudogenic. An early release covering just under 650 HLA-typed donors comprised roughly 300 gigabases of sequencing data and about 90 million unique TCR sequences. Donor age, sex, ethnicity and CMV serostatus were collected together with the repertoire data. On the study overall, not on this receptor specifically: A group of highly shared sequence variants was considered likely to be a technical artifact of the sequencing pipeline. In a later analysis, HLA-associated TCR beta chains showed more clonal expansion and lower generation probabilities than non-associated chains that were equally common. When HLA alleles, especially DR and DQ, strongly co-occurred, TCR associations were difficult to assign to individual alleles. A later genetic analysis reported fewer N-insertions in productive TCRs among donors in an Asian-associated ancestry cluster than the approximately 670-donor mean. While some public TCRs were present in many individuals, most TCR sequences turned up only very rarely across donors. In a later analysis, most CMV-associated TCR beta chains were found to appear HLA-restricted, with HLA associations seemingly driven largely by CMV exposure. The earlier analysis of a few hundred of the donors excluded about 16 rarely observed V segments, including chromosome 9 orphons, because counts were too low. CMV serostatus was the only immune exposure information available for the cohort. Some IMGT-functional V segments, including TRBV6-2 and TRBV6-3, could not be distinguished by the 87-base-pair reads and were therefore excluded. An association between a missense DCLRE1C variant and V-gene and J-gene trimming of TCR beta chains was found in a later genetic analysis and replicated in an independent cohort. At a false discovery rate of 0.05, a later analysis linked 16,951 TCR beta sequences to specific HLA alleles. Correlated functional status among segregating V segments might reflect linkage disequilibrium, but an unknown experimental factor could not be ruled out. Presence/absence analyses assumed roughly uniform sequencing depth across donors, an assumption that may not hold. In both the original and validation cohorts, the classifier was reported to diagnose cytomegalovirus status with high specificity and sensitivity. In an earlier analysis of roughly 560 of the donors, most TCR beta V segments were observed in productive rearrangements about 87% or about 30% of the time, broadly matching IMGT annotations. A further reported finding was that TCR beta sequences accurately predicted the HLA-A and HLA-B alleles for most subjects in the first cohort. According to a later analysis, TCR association rates differed among HLA loci, with DRB1 alleles showing the most associated TCRs and HLA-C alleles showing the fewest. A total of around 150 TCR beta chains were listed by the study as associated with cytomegalovirus. Because some donors lacked HLA typing at each locus, the association tests relied only on the typed subset. Several of the top co-occurrence clusters appeared to be linked to parvovirus B19, influenza, CMV and Epstein-Barr virus, according to a later analysis. It was suggested by the authors that the approach could potentially be generalized to other disease states and immunological phenotypes. This cohort had only TCR beta chains sequenced, and the lack of alpha or paired-chain data limited which features could be detected. A few of the identified cytomegalovirus-associated TCR beta chains were confirmed in vitro to be specific for cytomegalovirus antigens.

The receptor library was made with the immunoSEQ multiplex PCR assay. For the multiplex PCR, a mixture combining 60 forward primers for TCR Vbeta segments and 13 reverse primers for TCR Jbeta segments was used. Amplification of the CDR3 region of rearranged TCR beta genes was performed with a multiplex PCR assay on genomic DNA. The amplified TCR beta libraries were sequenced on the Illumina HiSeq System as 87-base-pair reads. Per the authors' processing: A later analysis tallied tens of millions of unique TCR beta chains across the approximately 670 repertoires, and about 10 million of those chains were shared by two or more donors. To remove PCR and sequencing errors, raw reads were error-corrected and collapsed into unique sequences using a nearest-neighbor algorithm that merged closely related sequences. CDR3 sequences were aligned to IMGT reference sequences to assign V, D and J gene segments. For a sequence to be retained, a match of at least six nucleotides was required to both a V gene segment and a J gene segment. A rearrangement counted as productive if the CDR3 had no stop codons and remained in frame with V and J, and every other rearrangement counted as non-productive. CDR3 was defined by IMGT convention, running from the second conserved V-encoded cysteine to the conserved J-encoded phenylalanine. The earlier analysis of about 610 of the donors excluded any sequence lacking an unambiguous match to a single V gene segment. In an earlier analysis of 450 to 750 of the donors, a V segment was called functional when productive rearrangements were above 56.7%, and segregating when the standard deviation between donors exceeded 5%. A statistical classification framework was built to diagnose cytomegalovirus status from the catalog of TCR beta chain sequences. A later analysis assigned V and J genes by comparing TCR nucleotide sequences with IMGT/GENE-DB human TR gene sequences. In a later analysis, CDR3 sequences and most-parsimonious VDJ recombination scenarios were assigned using the TCRdist pipeline. In a later analysis, each TCR beta chain was defined by its CDR3 amino acid sequence together with its V-gene family, and reads lacking a unique V-gene family were excluded. A later analysis removed roughly 590 highly shared, low-generation-probability nucleotide sequences to deal with suspected cross-contamination and a sequencing artifact. For each public chain, a later analysis derived a clonal expansion index from normalized ranks of inferred template counts within each repertoire. A later analysis computed generation probabilities with a VDJ recombination model fitted to out-of-frame rearrangements, and checked the results against IGoR. A later analysis scored TCR-TCR, TCR-HLA and TCR-CMV co-occurrence with hypergeometric tests, applying a repertoire-size bias correction to TCR pairs. False discovery rates were estimated in a later analysis by permuting HLA or CMV assignments 20 times. In a later analysis, co-occurring TCRs were grouped using DBSCAN, with TCRdist sequence similarity added in when clustering inside HLA-allele-positive subsets. For co-occurrence clustering, repertoires with fewer than 30,000 or more than 120,000 public chains were excluded, along with roughly 5 repertoires with anomalous nucleotide sharing. Entries here come from immuneACCESS through TCRdb and include only in-frame sequences with V and J called. Some clones fail to appear in such tables; in the studies checked, an unresolved V gene covers under half of the shortfall, and the cause of the remainder is unknown. V, J and clone size are taken as reported in that table, and D and trimming were inferred from the DNA itself. This sample comprises approximately 90,000 clones, roughly 70% of them detected only once. 2.5% to 3.5% of the sample is in the top ten clones.

In total, around 600 healthy bone marrow donors made up the cohort. At the time of sampling, every cohort member was nominally healthy, though immune exposures that went unrecorded were likely present. The donor was CMV seronegative and belonged to the group of over 300 seronegative cohort members. A peripheral blood sample was collected from each donor, and TCR beta sequencing was performed on peripheral blood mononuclear cells. The Qiagen DNeasy Blood Extraction Kit was used to extract genomic DNA from the blood cell samples. Including cysteine and phenylalanine, the CDR3 has 14 amino acids. The DNA shown is the 42-base CDR3, in frame from base 1. V was cut back by 4 bases and J by 3 bases, leaving a gap of 12 bases between them. CDR1 is given as SGHTA and CDR2 as FQGNSA, both from the germline V gene. Concerning this clone: Its specific antigen is unknown. No clone much larger than this one lies a single base away; base qualities are absent.

Rearrangement joined TRBV7-2 to TRBJ1-2; no confident D gene assignment can be made. The sequenced material came from PBMCs. This TCR was sampled from a man in his forties or fifties in good health and CMV-seronegative. The bases are TGTGCCAGCAGCTCCTCCCGCGGGGACTATGGCTACACCTTC. Protein translation: CASSSSRGDYGYTF.